The entry below describes one TCR beta chain. Per the germline V gene, CDR1 is KGHSH and CDR2 is LQKENI. V was clipped by 5 bases and J by 4 bases, with 15 bases between them. This CDR3 has 15 amino acids. The data were obtained in a study of blood T cell repertoires in COVID-19. About the research overall: There were acute and convalescent COVID-19 samples, and they came from the United States, Italy and Spain. T cells, B-cell-depleted T cells, or PBMCs provided the cDNA or gDNA that served as material.

In the original analysis: Reference gene primer amplification in the assay estimated nucleated cell counts. The table came from immunoSEQ multiplex PCR; TCRdb's copy has only in-frame clones and leaves some out. V and J calls and clone size are those listed in that table; D and trimming were worked out from the DNA. This table holds 150,000 to 160,000 clones, around 89% found once. V is TRBV18 and J is TRBJ1-5, with a possible D match to TRBD1 (6 bases). Sequenced material: peripheral blood. This sequence was found in a woman between 35 and 50 years old with acute or convalescent COVID-19. The CDR3 loop reads CASSSQGSGNQPQHF. CDR3 nucleotides: TGTGCCAGCTCATCACAGGGTAGCGGGAATCAGCCCCAGCATTTT.